The TCR beta chain under discussion was sequenced for a study of beta chain features in type 1 diabetes. Researchers reported sorting CD4+ naive, central memory, regulatory and stem cell-like memory cells via CD45RO/CCR7/CD25/CD127/CD95/CD27. A remark on this clone: Antigen: not known.

CDR3 length equals 12 residues. J gave up 7 bases and V 8 bases, and 2 bases lay outside the gene matches. The germline gives CDR1 SGHVS, CDR2 FNYEAQ. The study's findings and limits: In type 1 diabetes patients, VDJ junctions had fewer insertions; deletions at these junctions were more frequent. Shorter TCRB CDR3s, moderately but significantly so, were found in Type 1 diabetes patients in all four CD4+ subsets.

All of the isolated RNA was reverse transcribed, so expressed TCRB transcripts were sequenced. Naive, central memory and regulatory T cell samples came to a mean of approximately 4 million reads. This table comes from immunoSEQ multiplex PCR, and its TCRdb copy is limited to in-frame clones, with some not included. The table lists roughly 160,000 clones, approximately 7.8% of them singletons. The sequencing sample was made of central memory CD4+ T cells from blood. The chain has TRBV7-6 and TRBJ1-5; 10 nucleotides line up with TRBD1. The TCR originated in a middle-aged woman with type 1 diabetes. CDR3 sequence: CASGQGDQPQHF. The DNA for the CDR3 is TGTGCCAGCGGACAGGGGGACCAGCCCCAGCATTTT.